This T cell receptor beta chain emerged from a study of tumor-infiltrating lymphocytes in oesophageal squamous cell carcinoma. Via MiXCR, TCRdb re-called the PCR reads, giving one row per CDR3 protein. The data show more than 15,000 distinct CDR3 sequences, around 41% seen once. Sequencing used normal esophageal tissue next to the tumor. The sequence derives from a female donor with esophageal squamous cell carcinoma.

The CDR3 DNA follows: TGTGCCAGCAGCTTATCCCCGGCTAGCGGGTCAATGGGGGAGCTGTTTTTT. Its translation: CASSLSPASGSMGELFF. The chain couples TRBV7-3 to TRBJ2-2; 8 positions agree with TRBD2. The germline CDR1 and CDR2 sequences are SGHTA and FQGTGA. V lost 2 bases and J lost 8; bases outside the gene matches: 13. The CDR3 contains 17 residues.